Listed below are T cell receptor beta chains from one sample, sequenced in a study of siplizumab effects on memory and regulatory T cells. The method was immunoSEQ multiplex PCR; TCRdb's version includes in-frame clones alone and lacks a portion of them. The table lists about 100,000 clones, more than 90% of them singletons. Sequenced: CD4+ T cells sorted from blood. Receptors were obtained from a human donor in good health. Each CDR3 is given with its conserved first and last residue. A D gene is named only where the DNA matches it firmly.

d_gene: NA
v_gene: TRBV7-9
j_gene: TRBJ1-2
CDR3aa: CASSSRLESGGNGYTF

d_gene: NA
v_gene: TRBV29-1
j_gene: TRBJ2-2
CDR3aa: CSTDTGNTGELFF

d_gene: TRBD1
v_gene: TRBV19
j_gene: TRBJ1-6
CDR3aa: CASSMARGNSPLHF

d_gene: NA
v_gene: TRBV7-8
j_gene: TRBJ2-4
CDR3aa: CASSFRAGVNIQYF

d_gene: TRBD2
v_gene: TRBV19
j_gene: TRBJ2-3
CDR3aa: CASSILAGGPTDTQYF

d_gene: TRBD1
v_gene: TRBV29-1
j_gene: TRBJ2-3
CDR3aa: CSVDGSTGGDTQYF

d_gene: TRBD2
v_gene: TRBV7-9
j_gene: TRBJ2-1
CDR3aa: CASRLAGGYNEQFF

d_gene: NA
v_gene: TRBV10-3
j_gene: TRBJ1-4
CDR3aa: CAISAGASEKLFF

d_gene: NA
v_gene: TRBV4-1
j_gene: TRBJ1-5
CDR3aa: CASSQDREGYQPQHF

d_gene: TRBD2
v_gene: TRBV7-2
j_gene: TRBJ2-3
CDR3aa: CASSLNSGGAGDTQYF

d_gene: NA
v_gene: TRBV5-6
j_gene: TRBJ1-4
CDR3aa: CASSLSQGLEKLFF

d_gene: TRBD1
v_gene: TRBV6-5
j_gene: TRBJ1-2
CDR3aa: CASSPRAGGSYGYTF

d_gene: NA
v_gene: TRBV6-1
j_gene: TRBJ1-4
CDR3aa: CASSEVRRDEKLFF

d_gene: NA
v_gene: TRBV10-3
j_gene: TRBJ1-1
CDR3aa: CAIRLLQETEAFF

d_gene: NA
v_gene: TRBV19
j_gene: TRBJ1-5
CDR3aa: CASIMTIGQSNQPQHF

d_gene: TRBD1
v_gene: TRBV6-5
j_gene: TRBJ2-5
CDR3aa: CASRETRGETQYF

d_gene: TRBD2
v_gene: TRBV2
j_gene: TRBJ2-1
CDR3aa: CASSGGSRKVNEQFF

d_gene: NA
v_gene: TRBV28
j_gene: TRBJ2-5
CDR3aa: CASSLYKGYQETQYF

d_gene: NA
v_gene: TRBV5-1
j_gene: TRBJ1-3
CDR3aa: CASSLAPGVANTIYF

d_gene: TRBD2
v_gene: TRBV7-3
j_gene: TRBJ2-5
CDR3aa: CASSLGVSGETQYF

d_gene: NA
v_gene: TRBV30
j_gene: TRBJ2-2
CDR3aa: CAWSGRTVTNTGELFF

d_gene: NA
v_gene: TRBV7-2
j_gene: TRBJ2-3
CDR3aa: CASSLAGTLDTQYF

d_gene: NA
v_gene: TRBV7-3
j_gene: TRBJ1-2
CDR3aa: CASSLHDSPFYGYTF

d_gene: TRBD1
v_gene: TRBV7-3
j_gene: TRBJ1-2
CDR3aa: CASRRRTRTGPRGYTF

d_gene: NA
v_gene: TRBV18
j_gene: TRBJ1-1
CDR3aa: CASSGQGKNTEAFF

d_gene: NA
v_gene: TRBV5-5
j_gene: TRBJ2-7
CDR3aa: CASSAHPSSYEQYF

d_gene: NA
v_gene: TRBV5-1
j_gene: TRBJ2-5
CDR3aa: CASSFGTGGQETQYF

d_gene: NA
v_gene: TRBV30
j_gene: TRBJ1-1
CDR3aa: CAWSVAIEAFF

d_gene: TRBD1
v_gene: TRBV28
j_gene: TRBJ1-1
CDR3aa: CASSKGGSYTEAFF

d_gene: TRBD2
v_gene: TRBV28
j_gene: TRBJ2-1
CDR3aa: CASSLSGGAPGNEQFF

d_gene: NA
v_gene: TRBV14
j_gene: TRBJ2-1
CDR3aa: CASSQDEALSYNEQFF

d_gene: NA
v_gene: TRBV30
j_gene: TRBJ1-4
CDR3aa: CAWRLVPTNEKLFF

d_gene: TRBD2
v_gene: TRBV27
j_gene: TRBJ2-3
CDR3aa: CASNRIAGRADTQYF

d_gene: TRBD1
v_gene: TRBV27
j_gene: TRBJ1-1
CDR3aa: CASSSRPPDREGAFF

d_gene: NA
v_gene: TRBV4-3
j_gene: TRBJ2-7
CDR3aa: CASSQVDWDSGHYEQYF

d_gene: NA
v_gene: TRBV29-1
j_gene: TRBJ1-1
CDR3aa: CSVGGVPTEAFF

d_gene: NA
v_gene: TRBV7-9
j_gene: TRBJ2-7
CDR3aa: CASSLGAIREQYF

d_gene: NA
v_gene: TRBV9
j_gene: TRBJ1-4
CDR3aa: CASSVSHRGEKLFF

d_gene: NA
v_gene: TRBV7-3
j_gene: TRBJ1-2
CDR3aa: CASSPGPNYGYTF

d_gene: NA
v_gene: TRBV5-1
j_gene: TRBJ2-5
CDR3aa: CASSLGGGQETQYF

d_gene: TRBD2
v_gene: TRBV7-2
j_gene: TRBJ2-2
CDR3aa: CASSLVWRGAGELFF

d_gene: NA
v_gene: TRBV6-1
j_gene: TRBJ2-5
CDR3aa: CASSGSTTETQYF

d_gene: NA
v_gene: TRBV5-6
j_gene: TRBJ1-3
CDR3aa: CASSLVGTGNTIYF

d_gene: NA
v_gene: TRBV7-8
j_gene: TRBJ2-7
CDR3aa: CASSLAREPYEQYF

d_gene: NA
v_gene: TRBV5-4
j_gene: TRBJ2-1
CDR3aa: CASSSQTRNNEQFF

d_gene: TRBD1
v_gene: TRBV7-8
j_gene: TRBJ2-2
CDR3aa: CASSSGTAQKAGELFF

d_gene: NA
v_gene: TRBV7-2
j_gene: TRBJ2-5
CDR3aa: CASSPQPGVEETQYF

d_gene: NA
v_gene: TRBV7-2
j_gene: TRBJ1-1
CDR3aa: CASSLPPVNTEAFF

d_gene: NA
v_gene: TRBV2
j_gene: TRBJ1-2
CDR3aa: CASSWGSYYGYTF

d_gene: NA
v_gene: TRBV12-5
j_gene: TRBJ2-3
CDR3aa: CASGLRAELTDTQYF

d_gene: NA
v_gene: TRBV5-6
j_gene: TRBJ1-3
CDR3aa: CASSLKQGPNTIYF

d_gene: NA
v_gene: TRBV6-5
j_gene: TRBJ2-7
CDR3aa: CASRFTGEQYF

d_gene: NA
v_gene: TRBV5-6
j_gene: TRBJ1-2
CDR3aa: CASSLTGTGGYTF

d_gene: NA
v_gene: TRBV9
j_gene: TRBJ2-1
CDR3aa: CASSGRWKEGNYNEQFF

d_gene: NA
v_gene: TRBV7-2
j_gene: TRBJ2-2
CDR3aa: CASSLQGPTNTGELFF